This is a list of T cell receptor beta chains from one sample in a study of shared T cell receptors in the human thymus. Only in-frame clones appear in the TCRdb table, and some are missing; sequencing was by immunoSEQ multiplex PCR. The data show about 660,000 clones, about 90% seen once. The sample also formed part of further work on human thymus T cells.

The sequencing input was thymocytes. These receptors originate from a boy younger than two with a congenital heart defect. CDR3s include the opening cysteine and the closing phenylalanine or tryptophan. A D gene is named only where the DNA matches it firmly. Size values are once, few and many counts, or a class for expanded clones, and some rows have none.

TRBV28	.	TRBD2	TRBJ2-7	TGTGCCCCCGAATCGGGGGGGAGACCCTACGAGCAGTACTTC	CAPESGGRPYEQYF
TRBV11-2	.	.	TRBJ2-7	TGTGCCAGCAGCCCCCGCTTGCGGGCAGTTATGGACGAGCAGTACTTC	CASSPRLRAVMDEQYF
TRBV7-8	.	TRBD2	TRBJ2-2	TGTGCCAGCAGCTTAAGACTAGCGGCATCAGGGGGGACCGGGGAGCTGTTTTTT	CASSLRLAASGGTGELFF
TRBV7-2	.	TRBD1	TRBJ1-5	TGTGCCAGCAGCGTCGACCAGGGGGCTAATCAGCCCCAGCATTTT	CASSVDQGANQPQHF
TRBV2	once	TRBD2	TRBJ2-7	TGTGCCAGCATACGGACTAGCGTGGACGAGCAGTACTTC	CASIRTSVDEQYF
TRBV6-5	.	TRBD2	TRBJ2-1	TGTGCCAGCAGAGCCCTAGCGGGGGGGCCTAGAGAGCAGTTCTTC	CASRALAGGPREQFF
TRBV5-4	.	.	TRBJ2-5	TGTGCCAGCAGCTTGGGGGGGGGCGAGGAGACCCAGTACTTC	CASSLGGGEETQYF
TRBV7-6	.	TRBD2	TRBJ2-3	TGTGCCAGCAGCGCTAGCGGGGTTAGCACAGATACGCAGTATTTT	CASSASGVSTDTQYF
TRBV12-5	.	.	TRBJ1-1	TGTGCTAGTGGTTTCTCCTCCCACGCGGGGAATACTGAAGCTTTCTTT	CASGFSSHAGNTEAFF
TRBV13	.	.	TRBJ2-1	TGTGCCAGCAGCTTAGTGCCGGGTGCGGTAGGCAATGAGCAGTTCTTC	CASSLVPGAVGNEQFF
TRBV4-1	.	TRBD2	TRBJ2-7	TGCGCCAGCAGCCAAGATGAACTAGCGGGAGGTATCTACGAGCAGTACTTC	CASSQDELAGGIYEQYF
TRBV5-1	few	TRBD2	TRBJ2-5	TGCGCCAGCAGCTTGGGGGGGGGAGAGACCCAGTACTTC	CASSLGGGETQYF
TRBV5-8	few	.	TRBJ2-1	TGTGCCAGCAGCTTCGGCGGATACAATGAGCAGTTCTTC	CASSFGGYNEQFF
TRBV27	.	.	TRBJ1-5	TGTGCCAGCAGTCCCCTACCCAGGGGTTGGGGTAGGCAGCCCCAGCATTTT	CASSPLPRGWGRQPQHF
TRBV11-2	once	TRBD2	TRBJ2-7	TGTGCCAGCAGCTACCGACTAGCGGGAATCTCCTACGAGCAGTACTTC	CASSYRLAGISYEQYF
TRBV11-2	.	.	TRBJ2-7	TGTGCCAGCAGCTTAGATTTCCGGGAGCAGTACTTC	CASSLDFREQYF
TRBV28	.	.	TRBJ2-7	TGTGCCAGCAAGTACGGGACACGACCCTACGAGCAGTACTTC	CASKYGTRPYEQYF
TRBV16	.	.	TRBJ1-2	TGTGCCAGCAGCCAACGGGGTACAGATCTCTGGGGCTACACCTTC	CASSQRGTDLWGYTF
TRBV5-6	.	.	TRBJ2-7	TGTGCCAGCAGCTTGGAAGGGGTATCAGCCTACGAGCAGTACTTC	CASSLEGVSAYEQYF
TRBV28	.	.	TRBJ1-4	TGTGCCAGCAGTTTAAGACAGGCGAATGAAAAACTGTTTTTT	CASSLRQANEKLFF
TRBV5-3	few	.	TRBJ2-1	TGTGCCAGAAACCCCTTCGGACAGATTAACAATGAGCAGTTCTTC	CARNPFGQINNEQFF
TRBV28	few	TRBD2	TRBJ2-7	TGTGCCAGCAGTGTAGCGGGCTCAGACGAGCAGTACTTC	CASSVAGSDEQYF
TRBV15	.	TRBD1	TRBJ2-1	TGTGCCACCAGCCGACAGGGCCCCTACAATGAGCAGTTCTTC	CATSRQGPYNEQFF
TRBV4-1	.	.	TRBJ2-3	TGCGCCAGCAGCCAAGAGCTTCGTCAAGGGGGAAACACAGATACGCAGTATTTT	CASSQELRQGGNTDTQYF
TRBV28	.	.	TRBJ1-2	TGTGCCAGCAGTTTAGGGCAGAACTATGGCTACACCTTC	CASSLGQNYGYTF
TRBV4-3	.	TRBD1	TRBJ2-2	TGCGCCAGCAGCCATTCCGGGACAGGGAACACCGGGGAGCTGTTTTTT	CASSHSGTGNTGELFF
TRBV27	.	TRBD2	TRBJ2-5	TGTGCCAGCAGTCCAACCTCGAACGTCGCGGGAGGCCGGGGAGAGACCCAGTACTTC	CASSPTSNVAGGRGETQYF
TRBV11-2	.	TRBD1	TRBJ2-3	TGTGCCAGCAGCTTAGAGCCAAAGTGGGGGCGGACAGGGAGAACAGATACGCAGTATTTT	CASSLEPKWGRTGRTDTQYF
TRBV9	.	.	TRBJ2-7	TGTGCCAGCAGCGGACCTCCGCCCTCATCTAGGGAGCAGTACTTT	CASSGPPPSSREQYF
TRBV28	once	TRBD1	TRBJ1-2	TGTGCCAGCAGTTTTAGGACAGGAAGTCTCTATGGCTACACCTTC	CASSFRTGSLYGYTF
TRBV30	.	.	TRBJ2-1	TGTGCCTGGAGTGGTAGTTTAGCCCTTGAGCAGTTCTTC	CAWSGSLALEQFF
TRBV25-1	.	.	TRBJ1-1	TGTGCCAGCAGTCCCCGGGGTAGGGACACTGAAGCTTTCTTT	CASSPRGRDTEAFF
TRBV5-4	.	TRBD1	TRBJ2-7	TGTGCCAGCAGCTTTGGCCCAGGACAGGGACCCTACGAGCAGTACTTC	CASSFGPGQGPYEQYF
TRBV10-3	once	TRBD1	TRBJ1-2	TGTGCCATCAGGGGACAGTTCCTTGGACGCTATGGCTACACCTTC	CAIRGQFLGRYGYTF
TRBV18	.	.	TRBJ1-1	TGTGCCAGCTCACCGGGCGTTGGGTGGTTGACTGAAGCTTTCTTT	CASSPGVGWLTEAFF
TRBV5-1	.	.	TRBJ2-5	TGCGCCAGCAGCTTGAGTTACAGGGACGACCAAGAGACCCAGTACTTC	CASSLSYRDDQETQYF
TRBV7-2	.	.	TRBJ2-1	TGTGCCAGCAGCTTAGGAGACCCCCTTCCGGGAGCCCCCTACAATGAGCAGTTCTTC	CASSLGDPLPGAPYNEQFF
TRBV28	.	.	TRBJ2-1	TGTGCCAGCGGGGGTTATACCGTGACTAGTTGCAATGAGCAGTTCTTC	CASGGYTVTSCNEQFF
TRBV7-4	.	TRBD1	TRBJ1-2	TGTGCCAGCAGCCCAGACAGGGTTTGGTATGGCTACACCTTC	CASSPDRVWYGYTF
TRBV28	.	.	TRBJ2-7	TGTGCCAGCAGTTTACCAGCGGACTCCTACGAGCAGTACTTC	CASSLPADSYEQYF
TRBV28	.	TRBD1	TRBJ2-1	TGTGCCAGCAGTACCGCCGGGACAGGGAATTACAATGAGCAGTTCTTC	CASSTAGTGNYNEQFF
TRBV7-9	.	TRBD2	TRBJ2-3	TGTGCCAGCAGCTTAGTGTCTCGCGGGAGTTTCACAGATACGCAGTATTTT	CASSLVSRGSFTDTQYF
TRBV10-3	.	TRBD2	TRBJ2-7	TGTGCCATCAAGATGACTAGCGGGAGCTCCGAGCAGTACTTC	CAIKMTSGSSEQYF
TRBV4-3	.	.	TRBJ1-2	TGCGCCAGCAGCCCCCAAAGAAAGGGAGAAATTGGCTACACCTTC	CASSPQRKGEIGYTF
TRBV10-3	.	TRBD1	TRBJ1-5	TGTGCCATCAGTGAGAAGGGACAGGGGGGCAATCAGCCCCAGCATTTT	CAISEKGQGGNQPQHF
TRBV5-1	.	.	TRBJ2-7	TGCGCCAGCAGGCGGACAGATTCCTACGAGCAGTACTTC	CASRRTDSYEQYF
TRBV28	.	TRBD1	TRBJ1-5	TGTGCCAGCAGTTCAGAAAGCGACAGGGGTGAGACTAGCAATCAGCCCCAGCATTTT	CASSSESDRGETSNQPQHF
TRBV7-6	few	TRBD1	TRBJ2-2	TGTGCCAGCAGCTTAGTTGGGACAGTCACCGGGGAGCTGTTTTTT	CASSLVGTVTGELFF
TRBV2	.	TRBD1	TRBJ1-1	TGTGCCAGCGTAAGGGGACAGGGGCACACTGAAGCTTTCTTT	CASVRGQGHTEAFF
TRBV2	.	TRBD1	TRBJ1-1	TGTGCCATCGACAGGGGGCCGGGGAACACTGAAGCTTTCTTT	CAIDRGPGNTEAFF
TRBV6-1	.	.	TRBJ2-1	TGTGCCAGCAGTGAAGAACAGATTGGGCTGGTAGGTGAGCAGTTCTTC	CASSEEQIGLVGEQFF
TRBV5-1	.	.	TRBJ2-7	TGCGCCAGCAGCTTGGAAAAAGAACAAAGCTACGAGCAGTACTTC	CASSLEKEQSYEQYF
TRBV11-2	.	.	TRBJ2-2	TGTGCCAGCAGCTTATACGGGAGCGGGGAGCTGTTTTTT	CASSLYGSGELFF